The next 19 T cell receptor beta chains were all read from a single sample in a study of blood T cell repertoires in COVID-19. Repertoires were generated with immunoSEQ multiplex PCR, while TCRdb's copy carries only in-frame clones and drops some. The sample shows approximately 28,000 clones, roughly 80% of them seen only once. The specimen was peripheral blood. The receptors shown here come from a woman aged 70-85 years with active or convalescent COVID-19.

The chain joins TRBV5-5 to TRBJ2-5, with D possibly matching TRBD2 (5 bases). V was cut by 1 base and J by 1 base, with 14 bases left in between. The length of the CDR3 is 16 residues. Germline-derived CDR1 and CDR2 are SGHKS and YYEKEE (reference sequence). The CDR3 DNA reads as TGTGCCAGCAGCTTGCGGTCGGGCGGGCCCCAAGAGACCCAGTACTTC. Its protein product is CASSLRSGGPQETQYF.

The CDR3 DNA reads as TGTGCCAGCAGTCCCCTTGTTCCCTTCTCTGGAAACACCATATATTTT. Amino acid sequence: CASSPLVPFSGNTIYF. V gene TRBV27 combines with J gene TRBJ1-3, with D uncertain. This CDR3 is 16 amino acids long. Germline V gene data show CDR1 as MNHEY and CDR2 as SMNVEV (reference sequence). Trimming shortened V by 5 bases and J by 0 bases, and 14 bases separated the two germline ends.

The chain uses TRBV5-1 and TRBJ1-4; D not resolved. The CDR3 has 16 amino acids. Trimming shortened V by 4 bases and J by 0 bases, and 13 bases separated the two germline ends. Germline CDR1 and CDR2: SGHRS and YFSETQ. CDR3 nucleotide sequence: TGCGCCAGCAGCCCGGGGATGCCTCCAACTAATGAAAAACTGTTTTTT. This gives the protein CASSPGMPPTNEKLFF.

This chain links TRBV19 with TRBJ1-5, with 9 positions matching TRBD1. V shed 5 bases, J shed 3 bases, and the junction held 11 bases outside the gene matches. In germline, CDR1 is LNHDA, CDR2 SQIVND (reference sequence). CDR3 length: 17 amino acids. CDR3 protein: CASSPSPGQGINQPQHF. In nucleotides, the CDR3 is TGTGCCAGTAGTCCCTCACCGGGACAGGGAATCAATCAGCCCCAGCATTTT.

The V and J genes are TRBV10-3 and TRBJ2-7; 9 positions match TRBD2. CDR3 size: 14 residues. Trimming cost V 1 base and J 2 bases; bases outside gene matches: 0. The germline V gene has CDR1 ENHRY and CDR2 SYGVKD. CDR3 protein: CAISELAGAYEQYF. The CDR3 coding sequence is TGTGCCATCAGTGAGTTAGCGGGGGCCTACGAGCAGTACTTC.

For the CDR3, the DNA is TGTGCCAGCAGTCAGGGGGCGTCTGGGGCCAACGTCCTGACTTTC. It specifies CASSQGASGANVLTF. V gene TRBV2 combines with J gene TRBJ2-6, with 8 bases that match TRBD1. J lost 1 base, V lost 5 bases, and 1 base had no gene match. CDR3 size: 15 residues. The germline gives CDR1 SNHLY, CDR2 FYNNEI.

J is TRBJ2-3 and V is TRBV6-6; 8 bases agree with TRBD1. Germline trimming cut 2 bases from V and 3 bases from J; bases unmatched to any gene: 1. The CDR3 spans 14 residues. Germline V lookup: CDR1 MNHNY, CDR2 SVGAGI (reference sequence). The CDR3 loop reads CASSYDRGTDTQYF. CDR3 sequence (DNA): TGTGCCAGCAGTTACGACAGGGGAACAGATACGCAGTATTTT.

The rearrangement links TRBV6-5 to TRBJ2-3, with D possibly matching TRBD2 (5 bases). V lost 7 bases and J 0 bases, leaving 14 bases between the germline ends. Germline-derived CDR1 and CDR2 are MNHEY and SVGAGI. The CDR3 totals 15 residues. DNA for the CDR3: TGTGCCAGCAAAGAGGGTCAGGTTAGCACAGATACGCAGTATTTT. Its protein is CASKEGQVSTDTQYF.

The chain recombines TRBV6-5 with TRBJ2-7, with 11 bases identical to TRBD2. V lost 6 bases to trimming and J lost 5 bases; unmatched junction nucleotides: 6. The CDR3 spans 14 residues. Germline CDR1 reads MNHEY; CDR2 reads SVGAGI. In DNA form, the CDR3 reads TGTGCCAGCAGGACTAGCGGGGTGACTAACGAGCAGTACTTC. Encoded protein: CASRTSGVTNEQYF.

This clone showed up just a few times. This chain connects TRBV11-2 to TRBJ2-3; 8 bases are a match to TRBD2. The CDR3 is 15 amino acids. Unmatched junction bases numbered 11, after V lost 3 bases and J lost 9 bases. From germline, CDR1 is SGHAT and CDR2 FQNNGV. The CDR3 DNA follows: TGTGCCAGCAGCTTGGCGGCTAGCGGGCCAGCCACGCAGTATTTT. Amino acids: CASSLAASGPATQYF.

The chain uses TRBV2 and TRBJ1-1, with TRBD1 matching over 8 bases. With 2 bases clipped from V and 4 bases from J, the junction kept 12 bases outside the gene matches. The CDR3 runs to 17 residues. CDR1 is SNHLY, CDR2 FYNNEI, per germline. This CDR3 reads CASSESLLGTGSTEAFF. CDR3 coding DNA: TGTGCCAGCAGTGAATCCCTTCTTGGGACAGGAAGCACTGAAGCTTTCTTT.

The chain has TRBV27 and TRBJ2-2; 7 bases align to TRBD1. The CDR3 spans 16 residues. Losses at the gene ends were 3 bases for V and 5 bases for J; bases not matched to a gene: 9. Germline V gene data show CDR1 as MNHEY and CDR2 as SMNVEV (reference sequence). The CDR3 DNA is TGTGCCAGCAGTTTGGGACAGCACATTTCGACCGGGGAGCTGTTTTTT. The encoded protein is CASSLGQHISTGELFF.

This chain links TRBV10-2 with TRBJ2-7, with a possible D match to TRBD1 (6 bases). CDR3 length: 13 amino acids. Germline V CDR1 and CDR2: WSHSY, SAAADI. V was cut by 5 bases and J by 2 bases, with 10 bases left in between. The CDR3 here is CASSTQGPYEQYF. As DNA, the CDR3 is TGCGCCAGCAGTACACAGGGCCCCTACGAGCAGTACTTC.

The chain employs TRBV6-5 and TRBJ1-5, with TRBD1 matching 8 bases. CDR3 length equals 15 residues. The germline gives CDR1 MNHEY, CDR2 SVGAGI. With 6 bases clipped from V and 1 base from J, the junction kept 5 bases outside the gene matches. CDR3 sequence (DNA): TGTGCCAGCAGGGCGGACAGGGTGAGCAATCAGCCCCAGCATTTT. Translation gives CASRADRVSNQPQHF.

The chain is built from TRBV30 and TRBJ2-1; the match to TRBD2 covers 12 bases. The CDR3 is 13 residues long. The germline gives CDR1 GTSNPN, CDR2 SVGIG (reference sequence). J was trimmed by 15 bases and V by 2 bases; bases with no gene match: 8. The CDR3 DNA is TGTGCCTGGAGTCCTCTGACTAGCGGGAGTGCGTTCTTC. Translated: CAWSPLTSGSAFF.

This clone was seen only a few times. The CDR3 DNA follows: TGTGCCAGCAGCTCCGTCGCGAGACAGGGGCATGGCTACACCTTC. Translated, it gives CASSSVARQGHGYTF. The gene calls are TRBV7-9 and TRBJ1-2; 8 nucleotides align to TRBD1. The ends lost 4 bases at V and 6 bases at J; junction bases unmatched: 10. Germline CDR1 reads SEHNR; CDR2 reads FQNEAQ (reference sequence). The CDR3 has 15 amino acids.

The genes are TRBV7-8 and TRBJ1-5; 7 bases are shared with TRBD1. The trim removed 2 bases at V and 6 bases at J, leaving 10 bases unmatched. Per the germline V gene, CDR1 is SGHVS and CDR2 is FQNEAQ. CDR3 size: 16 residues. DNA of the CDR3: TGTGCCAGCAGCTTATCGTCAGGGGGAATACGTCAGCCCCAGCATTTT. Translating it yields CASSLSSGGIRQPQHF.

V is TRBV5-1 and J is TRBJ2-7; TRBD1 might be the D (6 bases). This CDR3 is built from 14 residues. Germline assignment: CDR1 SGHRS and CDR2 YFSETQ. Trimming removed 1 base at V and 6 bases at J, with 14 bases between. CDR3 sequence (DNA): TGCGCCAGCAGCTTGTTAGCTCCCAGGGGCGAGCAGTACTTC. Translated: CASSLLAPRGEQYF.

The genes are TRBV6-4 and TRBJ2-6; D is possibly TRBD1 (6 bases). Germline loops: CDR1 MRHNA, CDR2 SNTAGT. The CDR3 loop spans 17 amino acids. Trimming removed 5 bases from V and 1 base from J, with 15 bases in between. The CDR3: CASSPNRAPSGANVLTF. CDR3 bases: TGTGCCAGCAGTCCCAACAGGGCCCCATCTGGGGCCAACGTCCTGACTTTC.